Sequencing of this T cell receptor beta chain was carried out in a study of blood T cells in healthy people across ages. CDR1 is SEHNR and CDR2 is FQNEAQ in the germline V gene (reference sequence). With 1 base removed from V and 3 bases from J, the gap between germline ends came to 13 bases. This CDR3 is built from 16 residues. Overall study results and limits: With naive T cell percentage, TCR beta diversity showed a strong correlation.

A sample-barcoded 5' primer and a J-beta primer mix were used in a second PCR of about 7 to 12 cycles. TCRdb recomputed calls from the 5' RACE reads with MiXCR, one row per CDR3 protein. Here the sample spans around 670,000 distinct CDR3 sequences, about 30% being singletons. Every donor provided around 9.5 milliliters of peripheral blood. About this clonotype: Its antigen remains unidentified.

V is TRBV7-9 and J is TRBJ2-4, with a possible D match to TRBD1 (5 bases). The TCR comes from a woman of 80 years or more in good health. The source material was blood. The CDR3 loop reads CASSLEPSRVKNIQYF. CDR3 bases: TGTGCCAGCAGCTTAGAACCGTCCAGGGTCAAAAACATTCAGTACTTC.